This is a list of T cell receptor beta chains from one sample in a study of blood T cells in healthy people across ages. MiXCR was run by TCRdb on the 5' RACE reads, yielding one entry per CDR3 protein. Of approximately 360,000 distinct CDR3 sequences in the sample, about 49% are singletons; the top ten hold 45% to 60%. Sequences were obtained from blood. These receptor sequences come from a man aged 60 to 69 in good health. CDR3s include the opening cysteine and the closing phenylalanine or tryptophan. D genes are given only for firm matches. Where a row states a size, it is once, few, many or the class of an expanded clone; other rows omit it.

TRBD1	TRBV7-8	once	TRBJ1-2	CASSLAVTGGYGYTF	TGTGCCAGCAGCTTGGCCGTGACAGGGGGGTATGGCTACACCTTC
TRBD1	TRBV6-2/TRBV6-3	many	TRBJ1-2	CASSYPGDRRGHGYTF	TGTGCCAGCAGTTACCCTGGGGACAGAAGGGGCCATGGCTACACCTTC
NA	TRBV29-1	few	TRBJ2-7	CSVELPTAYEQYF	TGCAGCGTTGAATTACCCACCGCCTACGAGCAGTACTTC
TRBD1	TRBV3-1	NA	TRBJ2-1	CASSQVSGTRGNEQFF	TGTGCCAGCAGCCAAGTCAGCGGAACCAGGGGGAATGAGCAGTTCTTC
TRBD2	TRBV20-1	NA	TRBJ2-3	CSARDTSGGVRGSQYF	TGCAGTGCTAGAGATACTAGCGGGGGGGTTCGGGGTTCGCAGTATTTT
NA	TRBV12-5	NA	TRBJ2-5	CASGVFDRTGETQYF	TGTGCTAGTGGTGTTTTCGACAGGACTGGAGAGACCCAGTACTTC
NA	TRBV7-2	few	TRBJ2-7	CASSSTGGDYEQYF	TGTGCCAGCAGCTCAACGGGCGGGGACTACGAGCAGTACTTC
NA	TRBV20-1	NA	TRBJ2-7	CSARVGGTSYEQYF	TGCAGTGCTAGAGTAGGCGGGACTTCCTACGAGCAGTACTTC
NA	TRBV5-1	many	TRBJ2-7	CASSRDASSYEQYF	TGCGCCAGCAGCAGGGACGCGAGCTCCTACGAGCAGTACTTC
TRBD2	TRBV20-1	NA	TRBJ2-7	CSASLAGGPGVQYF	TGCAGTGCTAGTCTAGCGGGAGGGCCGGGCGTGCAGTACTTC
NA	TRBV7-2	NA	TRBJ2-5	CASTRGAKETQYF	TGTGCCAGCACCCGGGGGGCTAAGGAGACCCAGTACTTC
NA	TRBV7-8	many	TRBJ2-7	CASSLGVGTKPYEQYF	TGTGCCAGCAGCTTAGGTGTAGGGACAAAACCCTACGAGCAGTACTTC
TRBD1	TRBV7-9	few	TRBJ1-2	CASIGTGGGGSYTF	TGTGCCAGCATCGGGACAGGGGGCGGTGGGAGCTACACCTTC
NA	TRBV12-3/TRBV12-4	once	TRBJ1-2	CASSFLRRINYGYTF	TGTGCCAGCAGTTTTCTCCGACGGATTAACTATGGCTACACCTTC
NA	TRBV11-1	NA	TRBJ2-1	CASSLGAGSYEQFF	TGTGCCAGCAGCTTAGGGGCAGGGAGCTATGAGCAGTTCTTC
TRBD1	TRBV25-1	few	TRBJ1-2	CASSTSGQSYGYTF	TGTGCCAGCAGTACCTCGGGACAGAGCTATGGCTACACCTTC